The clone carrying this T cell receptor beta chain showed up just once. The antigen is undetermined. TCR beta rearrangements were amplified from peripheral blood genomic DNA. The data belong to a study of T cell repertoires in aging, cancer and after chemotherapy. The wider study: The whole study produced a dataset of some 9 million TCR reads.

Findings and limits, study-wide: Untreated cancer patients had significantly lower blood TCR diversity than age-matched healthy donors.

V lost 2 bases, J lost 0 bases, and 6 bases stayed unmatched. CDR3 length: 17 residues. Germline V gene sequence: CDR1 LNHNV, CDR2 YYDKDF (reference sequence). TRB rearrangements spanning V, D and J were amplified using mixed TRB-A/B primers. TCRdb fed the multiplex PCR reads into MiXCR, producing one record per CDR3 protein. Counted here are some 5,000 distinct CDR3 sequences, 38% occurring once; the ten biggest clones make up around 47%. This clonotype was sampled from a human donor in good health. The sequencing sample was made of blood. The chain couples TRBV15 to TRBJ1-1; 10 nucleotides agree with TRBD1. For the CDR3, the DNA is TGTGCCACCAGCAGAAGACCCGGGACAGGGGTGAACACTGAAGCTTTCTTT. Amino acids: CATSRRPGTGVNTEAFF.